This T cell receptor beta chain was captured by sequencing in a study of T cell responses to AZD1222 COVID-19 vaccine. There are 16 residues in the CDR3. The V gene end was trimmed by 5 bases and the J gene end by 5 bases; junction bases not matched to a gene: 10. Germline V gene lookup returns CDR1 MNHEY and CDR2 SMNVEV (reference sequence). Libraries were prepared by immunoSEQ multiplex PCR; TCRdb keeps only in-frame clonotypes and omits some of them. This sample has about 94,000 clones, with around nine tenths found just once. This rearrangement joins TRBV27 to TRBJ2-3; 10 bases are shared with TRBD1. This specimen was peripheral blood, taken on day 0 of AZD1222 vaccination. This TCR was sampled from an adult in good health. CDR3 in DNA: TGTGCCAGCAGTATACGGACAGGGGGTCGAAAAGATACGCAGTATTTT. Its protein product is CASSIRTGGRKDTQYF.